This T cell receptor (beta chain) was obtained from a study of regulatory T cells in long-lasting Graves disease. Study-wide results and limits: Graves' patients with persistent disease showed TCR diversity lower than patients newly diagnosed. Persistent disease was associated with favored TRBV28 usage and with favored use of TRBJ1-2 and TRBJ2-5.

Time point denoted: persistent/refractory GD, antithyroid drugs over 5 years with positive TRAb. Generation of the TCR library employed RNA extracted from PBMCs. The guidelines of the American Thyroid Association were the basis for diagnosing Graves' disease. According to the study, TCR beta libraries were built with iRepertoire HTBI primers and CDR3-region Arm-PCR. Original processing methods: The identification of 62 TRBV and some 15 TRBJ segments was made across samples. TCRdb reprocessed the multiplex PCR reads via MiXCR and lists one record per CDR3 protein. The V and J calls shown here were made by TCRdb, not taken from the authors' results. The repertoire holds about 290,000 distinct CDR3 sequences, 22% seen once, with more than 55% in the top ten. On this clonotype itself: The antigen remains unidentified.

Looked up from germline, CDR1 is DFQATT and CDR2 is SNEGSKA (reference sequence). Trimming removed 3 bases from V and 6 bases from J, with 12 bases in between. The CDR3 loop spans 12 amino acids. The V call is TRBV20-1, the J call TRBJ2-7; unclear D gene. This clonotype originated in a female donor with Graves disease. The sequencing here drew on peripheral blood mononuclear cells (PBMCs), taken when the disease was refractory, from a patient treated with antithyroid drugs. The DNA for the CDR3 is TGCAGTGCTAGGGGTGCGTCTACCGAGCAGTACTTC. This sequence encodes CSARGASTEQYF.